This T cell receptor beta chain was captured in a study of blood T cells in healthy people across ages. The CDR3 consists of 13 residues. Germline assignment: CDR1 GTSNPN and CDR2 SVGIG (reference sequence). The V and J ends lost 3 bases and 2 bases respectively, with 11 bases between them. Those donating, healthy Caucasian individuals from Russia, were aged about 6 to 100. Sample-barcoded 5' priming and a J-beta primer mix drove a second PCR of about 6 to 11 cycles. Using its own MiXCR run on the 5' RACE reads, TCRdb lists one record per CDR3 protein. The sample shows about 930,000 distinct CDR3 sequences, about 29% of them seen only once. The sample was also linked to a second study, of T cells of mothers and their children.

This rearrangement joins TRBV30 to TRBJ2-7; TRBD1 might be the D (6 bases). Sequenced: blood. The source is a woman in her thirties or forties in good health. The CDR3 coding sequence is TGTGCCTGGAGACCGGGACACCCCTACGAGCAGTACTTC. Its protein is CAWRPGHPYEQYF.